The clone carrying this T cell receptor (beta chain) was seen many times. This entry belongs to a study of Graves' ophthalmopathy and Graves' hyperthyroidism. RNA transcripts were the template, and TCR beta CDR3 regions were amplified from them. HTBI primers were employed in first-round RT-PCR, then a second-round multiplex PCR followed. TCRdb reprocessed the multiplex PCR reads via MiXCR and lists one record per CDR3 protein. In the table there are about 500,000 distinct CDR3 sequences, approximately 15% of which are singletons. CDR1 is SGHTA and CDR2 is FQGTGA in the germline V gene. V lost 5 bases to trimming and J lost 7 bases; unmatched junction nucleotides: 11. This CDR3 contains 16 residues.

Source material: blood. The TCR originated in a woman aged 25 to 39 with Graves' ophthalmopathy. This rearrangement joins TRBV7-3 to TRBJ2-1; TRBD2 matches 10 bases. The CDR3 reads CASSPQSGRAGNEQFF. The DNA for the CDR3 is TGTGCCAGCAGCCCTCAAAGCGGGAGGGCGGGAAATGAGCAGTTCTTC.